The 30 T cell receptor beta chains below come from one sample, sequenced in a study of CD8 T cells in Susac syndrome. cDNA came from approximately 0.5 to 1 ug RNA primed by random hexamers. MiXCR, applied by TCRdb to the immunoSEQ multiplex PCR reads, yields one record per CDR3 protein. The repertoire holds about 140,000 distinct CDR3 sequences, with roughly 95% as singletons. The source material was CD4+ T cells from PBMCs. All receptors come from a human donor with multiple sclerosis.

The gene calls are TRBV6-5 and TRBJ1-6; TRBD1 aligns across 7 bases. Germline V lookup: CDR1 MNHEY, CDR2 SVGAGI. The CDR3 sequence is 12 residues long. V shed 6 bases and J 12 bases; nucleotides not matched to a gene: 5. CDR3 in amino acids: CASSRQGQPLHF. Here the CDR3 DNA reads TGTGCCAGCAGCCGACAGGGCCAACCCCTCCACTTT.

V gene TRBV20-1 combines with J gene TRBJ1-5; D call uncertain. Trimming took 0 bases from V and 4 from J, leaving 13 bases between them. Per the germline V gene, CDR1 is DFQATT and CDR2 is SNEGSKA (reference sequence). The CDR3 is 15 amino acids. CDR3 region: CSARENGPSNQPQHF. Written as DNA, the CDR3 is TGCAGTGCTAGAGAAAATGGCCCGTCGAATCAGCCCCAGCATTTT.

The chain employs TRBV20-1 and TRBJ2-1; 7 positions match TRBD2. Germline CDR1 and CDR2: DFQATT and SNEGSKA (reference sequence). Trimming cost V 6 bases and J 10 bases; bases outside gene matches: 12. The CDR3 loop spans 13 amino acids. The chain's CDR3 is CSATALAGWEQFF. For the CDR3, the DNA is TGCAGTGCCACCGCTTTAGCGGGCTGGGAGCAGTTCTTC.

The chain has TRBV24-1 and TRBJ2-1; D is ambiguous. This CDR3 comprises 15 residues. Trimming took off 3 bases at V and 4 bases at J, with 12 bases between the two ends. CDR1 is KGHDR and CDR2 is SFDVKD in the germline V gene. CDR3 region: CATSDTLSKYNEQFF. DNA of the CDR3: TGTGCCACCAGTGATACCCTTAGCAAGTACAATGAGCAGTTCTTC.

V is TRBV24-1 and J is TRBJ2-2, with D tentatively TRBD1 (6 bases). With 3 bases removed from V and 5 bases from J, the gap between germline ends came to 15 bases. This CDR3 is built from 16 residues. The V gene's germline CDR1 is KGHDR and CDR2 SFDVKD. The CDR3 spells CATSDPTGTSTGELFF. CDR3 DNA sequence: TGTGCCACCAGTGATCCCACCGGGACAAGTACCGGGGAGCTGTTTTTT.

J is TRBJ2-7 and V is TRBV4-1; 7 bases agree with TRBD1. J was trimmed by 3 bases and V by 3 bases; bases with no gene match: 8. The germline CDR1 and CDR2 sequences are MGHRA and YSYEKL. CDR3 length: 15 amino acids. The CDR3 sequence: CASSHPSGQIYEQYF. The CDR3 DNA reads TGCGCCAGCAGCCATCCCTCGGGACAGATCTACGAGCAGTACTTC.

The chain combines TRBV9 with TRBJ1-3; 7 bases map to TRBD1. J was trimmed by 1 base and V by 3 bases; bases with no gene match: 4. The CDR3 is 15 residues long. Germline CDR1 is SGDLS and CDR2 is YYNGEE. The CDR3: CASSGPGQSGNTIYF. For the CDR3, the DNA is TGTGCCAGCAGCGGCCCGGGACAGTCTGGAAACACCATATATTTT.

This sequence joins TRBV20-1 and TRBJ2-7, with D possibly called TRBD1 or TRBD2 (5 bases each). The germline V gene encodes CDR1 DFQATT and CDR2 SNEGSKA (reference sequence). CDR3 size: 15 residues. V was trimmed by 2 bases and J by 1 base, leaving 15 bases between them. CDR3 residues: CSARSSGTGSYEQYF. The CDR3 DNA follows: TGCAGTGCTAGATCATCCGGGACGGGATCCTACGAGCAGTACTTC.

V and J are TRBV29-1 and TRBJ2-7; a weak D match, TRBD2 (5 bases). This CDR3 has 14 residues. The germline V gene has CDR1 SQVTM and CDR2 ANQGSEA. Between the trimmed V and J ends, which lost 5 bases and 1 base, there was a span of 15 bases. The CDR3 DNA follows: TGCAGCGTTCACTTGATGGAGCGGTCCTACGAGCAGTACTTC. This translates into CSVHLMERSYEQYF.

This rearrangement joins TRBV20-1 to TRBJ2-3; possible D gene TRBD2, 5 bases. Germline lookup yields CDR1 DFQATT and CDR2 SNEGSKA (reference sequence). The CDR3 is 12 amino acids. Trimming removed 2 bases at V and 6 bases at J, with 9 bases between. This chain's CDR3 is CSARLAGDTQYF. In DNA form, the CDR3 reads TGCAGTGCTAGACTAGCTGGGGATACGCAGTATTTT.

CDR3 in amino acids: CASSQANTGELFF. CDR3 in DNA: TGTGCCAGCAGCCAAGCGAACACCGGGGAGCTGTTTTTT. This rearrangement joins TRBV3-1 to TRBJ2-2, with D unclear. The V end lost 1 base, the J end lost 0 bases, and 0 bases lay between the germline ends. There are 13 residues in the CDR3. The germline V gene encodes CDR1 LGHDT and CDR2 YNNKEL (reference sequence).

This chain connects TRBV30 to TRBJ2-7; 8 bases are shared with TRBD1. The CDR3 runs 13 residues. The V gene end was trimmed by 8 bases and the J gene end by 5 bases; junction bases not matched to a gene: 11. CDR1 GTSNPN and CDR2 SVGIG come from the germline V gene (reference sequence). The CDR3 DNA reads TGTGCCCGAACCCGGACAGGGAGTAACGAGCAGTACTTC. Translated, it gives CARTRTGSNEQYF.

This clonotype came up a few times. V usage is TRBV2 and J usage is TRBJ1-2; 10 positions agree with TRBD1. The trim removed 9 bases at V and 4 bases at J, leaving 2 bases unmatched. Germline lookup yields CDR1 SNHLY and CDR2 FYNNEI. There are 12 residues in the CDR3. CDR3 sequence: CASRTGGYGYTF. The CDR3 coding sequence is TGTGCCAGTCGGACAGGGGGCTATGGCTACACCTTC.

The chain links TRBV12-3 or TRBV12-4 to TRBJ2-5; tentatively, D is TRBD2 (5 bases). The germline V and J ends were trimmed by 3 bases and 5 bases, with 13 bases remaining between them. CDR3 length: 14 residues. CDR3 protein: CASSLWEKMETQYF. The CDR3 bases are TGTGCCAGCAGTTTGTGGGAGAAGATGGAGACCCAGTACTTC.

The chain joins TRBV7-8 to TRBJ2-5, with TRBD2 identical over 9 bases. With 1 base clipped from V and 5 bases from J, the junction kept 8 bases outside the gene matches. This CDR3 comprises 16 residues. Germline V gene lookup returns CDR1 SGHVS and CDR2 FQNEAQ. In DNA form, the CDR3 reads TGTGCCAGCAGCTTAGGGAGTAGCGGGGGATTTGAGACCCAGTACTTC. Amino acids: CASSLGSSGGFETQYF.

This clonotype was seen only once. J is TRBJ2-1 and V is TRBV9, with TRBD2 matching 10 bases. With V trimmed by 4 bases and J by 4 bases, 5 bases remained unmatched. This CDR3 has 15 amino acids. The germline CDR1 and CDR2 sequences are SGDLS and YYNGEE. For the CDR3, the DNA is TGTGCCAGCAGCACAATACTAGCGGGGTACAATGAGCAGTTCTTC. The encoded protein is CASSTILAGYNEQFF.

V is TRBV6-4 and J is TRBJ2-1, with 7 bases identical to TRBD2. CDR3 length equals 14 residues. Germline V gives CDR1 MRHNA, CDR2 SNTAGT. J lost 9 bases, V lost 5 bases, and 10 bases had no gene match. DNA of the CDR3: TGTGCCAGCAGTCCCACCAGGACTAGAAGTGAGCAGTTCTTC. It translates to CASSPTRTRSEQFF.

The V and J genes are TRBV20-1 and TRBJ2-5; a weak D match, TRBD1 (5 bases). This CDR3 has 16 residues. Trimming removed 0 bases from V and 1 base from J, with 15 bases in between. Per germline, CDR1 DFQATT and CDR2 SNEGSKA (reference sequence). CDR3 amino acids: CSARDSWGRFQETQYF. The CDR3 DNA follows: TGCAGTGCTAGAGATTCGTGGGGCCGGTTCCAAGAGACCCAGTACTTC.

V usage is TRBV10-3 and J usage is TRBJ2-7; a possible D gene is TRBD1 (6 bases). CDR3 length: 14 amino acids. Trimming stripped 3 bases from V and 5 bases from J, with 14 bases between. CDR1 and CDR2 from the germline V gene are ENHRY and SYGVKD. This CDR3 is CAISESTGSHEQYF. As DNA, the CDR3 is TGTGCCATCAGTGAATCGACAGGCTCTCACGAGCAGTACTTC.

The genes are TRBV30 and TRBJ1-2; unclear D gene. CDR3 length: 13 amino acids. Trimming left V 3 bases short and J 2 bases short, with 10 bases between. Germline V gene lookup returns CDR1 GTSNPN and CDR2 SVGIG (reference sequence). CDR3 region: CAWSGELNYGYTF. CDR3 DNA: TGTGCCTGGAGCGGCGAATTAAACTATGGCTACACCTTC. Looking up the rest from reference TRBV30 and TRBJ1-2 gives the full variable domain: SQTIHQWPATLVQPVGSPLSLECTVEGTSNPNLYWYRQAAGRGLQLLFYSVGIGQISSEVPQNLSASRPQDRQFILSSKKLLLSDSGFYLCAWSGELNYGYTFGSGTRLTVV.

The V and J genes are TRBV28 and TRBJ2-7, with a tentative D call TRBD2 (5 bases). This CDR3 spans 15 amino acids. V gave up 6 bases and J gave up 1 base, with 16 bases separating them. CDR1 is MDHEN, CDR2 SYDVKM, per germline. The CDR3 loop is CASRVGPSSSYEQYF. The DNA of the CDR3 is TGTGCCAGCAGGGTCGGTCCTAGCAGTTCCTACGAGCAGTACTTC.

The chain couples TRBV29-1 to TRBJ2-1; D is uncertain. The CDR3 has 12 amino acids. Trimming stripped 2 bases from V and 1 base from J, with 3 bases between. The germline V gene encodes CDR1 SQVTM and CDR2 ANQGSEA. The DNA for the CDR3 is TGCAGCGTTGAAAAGTCCTACAATGAGCAGTTCTTC. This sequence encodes CSVEKSYNEQFF.

Here the CDR3 reads CASSPGLRGNIQYF. CDR3 coding DNA: TGTGCCAGCAGTCCAGGACTAAGGGGGAACATTCAGTACTTC. The chain combines TRBV27 with TRBJ2-4, with D possibly being TRBD1 or TRBD2 (6 bases each). Trimming cost V 5 bases and J 7 bases, with 15 bases left between them. Germline CDR1 reads MNHEY; CDR2 reads SMNVEV (reference sequence). The CDR3 runs 14 residues.

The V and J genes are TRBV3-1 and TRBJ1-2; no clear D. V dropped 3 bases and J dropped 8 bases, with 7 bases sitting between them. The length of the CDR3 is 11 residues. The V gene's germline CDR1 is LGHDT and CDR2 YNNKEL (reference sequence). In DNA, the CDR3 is TGTGCCAGCAGCCACCCTGGCGGCTACACCTTC. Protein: CASSHPGGYTF. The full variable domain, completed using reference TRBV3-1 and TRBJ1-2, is DTAVSQTPKYLVTQMGNDKSIKCEQNLGHDTMYWYKQDSKKFLKIMFSYNNKELIINETVPNRFSPKSPDKAHLNLHINSLELGDSAVYFCASSHPGGYTFGSGTRLTVV.

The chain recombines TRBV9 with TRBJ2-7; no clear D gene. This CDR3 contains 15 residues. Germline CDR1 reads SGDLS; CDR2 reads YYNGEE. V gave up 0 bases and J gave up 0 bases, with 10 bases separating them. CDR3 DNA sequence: TGTGCCAGCAGCGTAGGGGCTACGAGCTCCTACGAGCAGTACTTC. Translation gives CASSVGATSSYEQYF.

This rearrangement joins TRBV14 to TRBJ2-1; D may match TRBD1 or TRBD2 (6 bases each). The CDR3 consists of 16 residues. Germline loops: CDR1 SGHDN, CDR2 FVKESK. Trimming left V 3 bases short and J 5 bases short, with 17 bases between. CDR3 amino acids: CASSHPYREADNEQFF. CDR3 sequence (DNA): TGTGCCAGCAGCCACCCTTACAGGGAGGCGGACAATGAGCAGTTCTTC.

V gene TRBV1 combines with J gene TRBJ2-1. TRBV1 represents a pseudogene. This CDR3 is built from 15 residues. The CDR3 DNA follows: TGCACCAGCAGCCAAGACGGGACCACCTACAATGAGCAGTTCTTC. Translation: CTSSQDGTTYNEQFF.

CDR3 sequence (DNA): TGCAGCGTTGAAGCTGGGCACCAAGCCTACGAGCAGTACTTC. It yields the protein CSVEAGHQAYEQYF. The rearrangement uses TRBV29-1 and TRBJ2-7; D is ambiguous. Trimming stripped 1 base from V and 2 bases from J, with 12 bases between. The CDR3 runs to 14 residues. Germline V gives CDR1 SQVTM, CDR2 ANQGSEA.

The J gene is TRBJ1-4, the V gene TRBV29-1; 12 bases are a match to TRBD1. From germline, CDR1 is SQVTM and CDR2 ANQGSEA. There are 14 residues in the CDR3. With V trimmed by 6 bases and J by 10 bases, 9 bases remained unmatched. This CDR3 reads CSVSGTGGSTKLFF. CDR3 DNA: TGCAGCGTCTCCGGGACAGGGGGCTCTACAAAACTGTTTTTT.

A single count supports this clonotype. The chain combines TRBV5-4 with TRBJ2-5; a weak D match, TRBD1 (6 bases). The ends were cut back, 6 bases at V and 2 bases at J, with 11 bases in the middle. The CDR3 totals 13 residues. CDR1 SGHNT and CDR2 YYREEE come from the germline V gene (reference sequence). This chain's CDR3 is CASTAGAQETQYF. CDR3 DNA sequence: TGTGCCAGCACCGCAGGGGCACAAGAGACCCAGTACTTC.